The subject of this entry is one TCR beta chain. Its antigen is unknown. Libraries were prepared by immunoSEQ multiplex PCR; TCRdb keeps only in-frame clonotypes and omits some of them. The sample has under 50,000 clones; about 90% are singletons. The CDR3 loop spans 14 amino acids. With 4 bases clipped from V and 4 bases from J, the junction kept 6 bases outside the gene matches. CDR1 and CDR2 from the germline V gene are SGHRS and YFSETQ. This sample was included in a study of OX40 agonist ivuxolimab in advanced cancers. Findings and limits, study-wide: Nonresponders, in some cases, also had low normalized T-cell clonal expansion.

The sequence was collected from an adult with an advanced solid tumor such as melanoma, head and neck, liver or kidney cancer. Sequenced here: CD4+ or CD8+ T cells sorted from blood, sampled in a trial of the OX40 agonist ivuxolimab. The J gene is TRBJ1-2, the V gene TRBV5-1, with TRBD1 matching over 8 bases. The CDR3: CASSPGQGPYGYTF. The CDR3 DNA is TGCGCCAGCAGCCCTGGACAGGGTCCCTATGGCTACACCTTC. Using reference TRBV5-1 and TRBJ1-2 for the parts outside the CDR3, the full variable domain is KAGVTQTPRYLIKTRGQQVTLSCSPISGHRSVSWYQQTPGQGLQFLFEYFSETQRNKGNFPGRFSGRQFSNSRSEMNVSTLELGDSALYLCASSPGQGPYGYTFGSGTRLTVV.